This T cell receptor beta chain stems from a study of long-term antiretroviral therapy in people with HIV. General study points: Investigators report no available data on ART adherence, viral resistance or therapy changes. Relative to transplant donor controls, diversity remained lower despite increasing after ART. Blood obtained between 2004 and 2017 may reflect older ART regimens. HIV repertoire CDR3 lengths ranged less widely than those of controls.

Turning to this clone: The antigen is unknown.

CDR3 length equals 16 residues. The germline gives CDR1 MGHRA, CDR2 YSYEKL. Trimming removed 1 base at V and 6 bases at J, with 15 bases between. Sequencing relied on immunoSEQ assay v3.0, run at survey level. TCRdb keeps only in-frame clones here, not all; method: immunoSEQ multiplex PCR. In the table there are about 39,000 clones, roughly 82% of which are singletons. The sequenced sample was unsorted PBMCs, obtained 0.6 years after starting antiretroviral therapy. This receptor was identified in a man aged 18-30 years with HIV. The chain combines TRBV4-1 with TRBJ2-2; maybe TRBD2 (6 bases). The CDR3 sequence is CASSQVPGADAGELFF. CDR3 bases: TGCGCCAGCAGCCAAGTACCGGGAGCCGACGCCGGGGAGCTGTTTTTT.